Listed below are T cell receptor beta chains from one sample, sequenced in a study of response to subunit inactivated influenza vaccine. MiXCR was run by TCRdb on the RT-PCR reads, yielding one entry per CDR3 protein. The sample shows roughly 670,000 distinct CDR3 sequences, around 13% of them seen only once. The material was PBMCs from blood, obtained 14 to 15 days before vaccination. Receptors originate from a man in his fifties or sixties who received an inactivated influenza vaccine. Each CDR3 is given with its conserved first and last residue. The D gene is left open where the match is weak. Size values are once, few and many counts, or a class for expanded clones, and some rows have none.

d_call	clone_size	v_call	j_call	cdr3_aa	cdr3_nt
NA	few	TRBV12-3/TRBV12-4	TRBJ1-2	CASSFSRGYGYTF	TGTGCCAGCAGTTTCTCCCGGGGTTATGGCTACACCTTC
TRBD2	few	TRBV27	TRBJ2-1	CASSFTLDSSGKRNEQFF	TGTGCCAGCAGTTTTACCTTGGACTCTAGCGGGAAAAGGAATGAGCAGTTCTTC
TRBD1	few	TRBV20-1	TRBJ2-5	CSATGGRETQYF	TGCAGTGCTACAGGGGGCAGGGAGACCCAGTACTTC
NA	NA	TRBV9	TRBJ2-7	CASSPQGSSSYEQYF	TGTGCCAGCAGCCCCCAGGGTTCGAGCTCCTACGAGCAGTACTTC
NA	few	TRBV6-2/TRBV6-3	TRBJ1-2	CASSYFAPGRDGYTF	TGTGCCAGCAGTTACTTCGCCCCAGGGCGCGATGGCTACACCTTC
TRBD2	NA	TRBV29-1	TRBJ2-1	CSVDLSGRARDEQFF	TGCAGCGTTGATCTGAGCGGGAGGGCCAGGGATGAGCAGTTCTTC
TRBD2	NA	TRBV18	TRBJ2-5	CASSPRIQVPSGEETQYF	TGTGCCAGCTCACCACGCATACAGGTTCCTAGCGGTGAAGAGACCCAGTACTTC
NA	NA	TRBV3-1	TRBJ1-2	CASSHQQDNGYTF	TGTGCCAGCAGCCACCAGCAGGATAATGGCTACACCTTC
NA	many	TRBV11-3	TRBJ2-1	CASSLRDGYNEQFF	TGTGCCAGCAGCTTACGGGACGGATACAATGAGCAGTTCTTC
TRBD1	few	TRBV11-1	TRBJ2-1	CASSQGAVLQRLGNEQFF	TGTGCCAGCTCGCAGGGGGCCGTACTGCAACGCTTGGGCAATGAGCAGTTCTTC
NA	NA	TRBV20-1	TRBJ1-2	CSAKIPYGYTF	TGCAGTGCCAAAATACCTTATGGCTACACCTTC
TRBD2	NA	TRBV6-2/TRBV6-3	TRBJ2-7	CASSFLTSGTPYEQYF	TGTGCCAGCAGTTTTTTGACTAGCGGGACCCCCTACGAGCAGTACTTC
NA	NA	TRBV20-1	TRBJ2-5	CSALRGPTQYF	TGCAGTGCCCTGCGGGGGCCGACCCAGTACTTC
TRBD2	NA	TRBV19	TRBJ2-2	CASSTFAGGPRTGELFF	TGTGCCAGTAGTACCTTTGCGGGGGGGCCTCGGACCGGGGAGCTGTTTTTT
NA	NA	TRBV10-3	TRBJ2-5	CAISESAGPQETQYF	TGTGCCATCAGTGAATCGGCAGGGCCCCAAGAGACCCAGTACTTC
TRBD1	NA	TRBV20-1	TRBJ2-7	CSAIQGAPYEQYF	TGCAGTGCTATACAGGGGGCGCCGTACGAGCAGTACTTC
TRBD2	many	TRBV12-3/TRBV12-4	TRBJ2-5	CASRGLAEETQYF	TGTGCCAGCAGGGGACTAGCTGAAGAGACCCAGTACTTC
NA	few	TRBV12-3/TRBV12-4	TRBJ2-1	CASSLAQGQFF	TGTGCCAGCAGTTTAGCGCAGGGGCAGTTCTTC
TRBD1	few	TRBV12-3/TRBV12-4	TRBJ1-2	CASSLLGDSYGYTF	TGTGCCAGCAGTTTATTGGGGGACAGCTATGGCTACACCTTC
TRBD2	NA	TRBV20-1	TRBJ2-7	CSAKLLAGSYEQYF	TGCAGTGCTAAACTGCTAGCGGGTTCCTACGAGCAGTACTTC
NA	few	TRBV7-2	TRBJ2-5	CASSSRRVSETQYF	TGTGCCAGCAGTTCCCGGAGGGTGTCGGAGACCCAGTACTTC
TRBD1	many	TRBV4-2	TRBJ1-1	CASSRSTGVNTEAFF	TGTGCCAGCAGCCGATCGACAGGGGTGAACACTGAAGCTTTCTTT
NA	few	TRBV20-1	TRBJ1-1	CSASARGLTEAFF	TGCAGTGCCAGTGCGAGGGGTCTAACTGAAGCTTTCTTT
TRBD2	NA	TRBV7-3	TRBJ2-3	CASSLGLSYSTDTQYF	TGTGCCAGCAGCCTGGGACTATCCTACAGCACAGATACGCAGTATTTT
NA	NA	TRBV29-1	TRBJ1-1	CSVVLSNLGGGTEAFF	TGCAGCGTTGTTCTTTCGAATTTGGGAGGTGGCACTGAAGCTTTCTTT
NA	few	TRBV10-3	TRBJ1-3	CAISDRASYSGNTIYF	TGTGCCATCAGTGATCGAGCCTCGTACTCTGGAAACACCATATATTTT
NA	few	TRBV4-1	TRBJ1-1	CASSQDQGSNTEAFF	TGCGCCAGCAGCCAAGATCAGGGCTCGAACACTGAAGCTTTCTTT
NA	few	TRBV5-6	TRBJ1-3	CASSLDRLSSGNTIYF	TGTGCCAGCAGCTTGGATAGGCTCAGCTCTGGAAACACCATATATTTT
TRBD1	few	TRBV12-3/TRBV12-4	TRBJ1-2	CASMGRGRPGGYTF	TGTGCCAGCATGGGCAGGGGGCGCCCGGGGGGCTACACCTTC
NA	few	TRBV29-1	TRBJ2-1	CSVVRYNEQFF	TGCAGCGTTGTTCGATACAATGAGCAGTTCTTC
NA	NA	TRBV4-3	TRBJ2-3	CASSQVLDTDTQYF	TGCGCCAGCAGCCAAGTATTGGACACAGATACGCAGTATTTT
TRBD2	NA	TRBV18	TRBJ2-5	CASSPNSGGYETQYF	TGTGCCAGCTCACCAAATAGCGGGGGATATGAGACCCAGTACTTC
NA	few	TRBV20-1	TRBJ2-7	CSAGPGTLAYEQYF	TGCAGCGCGGGTCCCGGGACACTAGCCTACGAGCAGTACTTC
TRBD2	few	TRBV7-3	TRBJ2-1	CASSLTAGGNYNEQFF	TGTGCCAGCAGCTTAACAGCGGGAGGCAATTACAATGAGCAGTTCTTC
NA	few	TRBV7-3	TRBJ2-1	CASSLGLAREQFF	TGTGCCAGCAGCTTAGGGCTCGCCCGCGAGCAGTTCTTC